This is a list of T cell receptor beta chains from one sample in a study of OX40 agonist ivuxolimab in advanced cancers. TCRdb's table, derived via immunoSEQ multiplex PCR, lists solely in-frame clones and lacks some. The sample lists over 100,000 clones, 85% to 95% seen once, with roughly 1% in the top ten. Sample: CD4+ or CD8+ T cells sorted from blood, taken in a trial of the OX40 agonist ivuxolimab. All receptors come from an adult with an advanced solid tumor such as melanoma, head and neck, liver or kidney cancer. Both conserved end residues are part of each CDR3. A D gene is named only where the DNA matches it firmly. Not every row has a clone size; where given, it reads once, few, many or a size class.

TRBJ2-2	.	.	17	TRBV2	CASSDLAQSKNTGELFF	TGTGCCAGCAGTGATCTAGCTCAATCTAAAAACACCGGGGAGCTGTTTTTT
TRBJ1-2	TRBD1	.	17	TRBV5-5	CASSLEPQVAGGYGYTF	TGTGCCAGCAGCTTGGAGCCCCAGGTCGCAGGGGGCTATGGCTACACCTTC
TRBJ2-7	TRBD2	.	14	TRBV14	CASSRLAGVYEQYF	TGTGCCAGCAGCCGTCTAGCGGGTGTCTACGAGCAGTACTTC
TRBJ2-7	TRBD1	.	14	TRBV29-1	CSAGAGTGGHEQYF	TGCAGCGCCGGCGCCGGGACAGGGGGTCACGAGCAGTACTTC
TRBJ2-3	TRBD2	.	16	TRBV19	CASSIVGRGSTDTQYF	TGTGCCAGTAGTATAGTAGGGCGGGGGAGCACAGATACGCAGTATTTT
TRBJ2-3	.	.	13	TRBV18	CASSPPGGDTQYF	TGTGCCAGCTCACCACCCGGGGGAGATACGCAGTATTTT
TRBJ1-1	.	.	15	TRBV6-6	CASSYSNSRTPEAFF	TGTGCCAGCAGTTACTCGAATAGCAGGACCCCTGAAGCTTTCTTT
TRBJ2-7	.	.	16	TRBV28	CASSFPRGRRLEEQYF	TGTGCCAGCAGTTTTCCTCGCGGACGGAGGCTAGAAGAGCAGTACTTC
TRBJ1-5	.	.	15	TRBV7-2	CASRRTLYSNQPQHF	TGTGCCAGCAGACGGACCCTTTATAGCAATCAGCCCCAGCATTTT
TRBJ1-3	.	.	14	TRBV6-5	CASSYHGSGNTIYF	TGTGCCAGCAGTTACCACGGCTCTGGAAACACCATATATTTT
TRBJ1-2	TRBD1	.	14	TRBV19	CASRPLDRNYGYTF	TGTGCCAGTAGGCCCCTGGACAGGAACTATGGCTACACCTTC
TRBJ2-7	TRBD2	.	15	TRBV19	CASSIASGLSYEQYF	TGTGCCAGTAGTATTGCTAGCGGCCTCTCCTACGAGCAGTACTTC
TRBJ1-4	.	.	16	TRBV28	CASSPTAGVPNEKLFF	TGTGCCAGCAGTCCCACCGCGGGGGTCCCTAATGAAAAACTGTTTTTT
TRBJ2-7	.	.	16	TRBV7-2	CASSLESNRAGEEQYF	TGTGCCAGCAGCTTGGAAAGTAACAGGGCGGGCGAAGAGCAGTACTTC
TRBJ1-6	TRBD1	once	16	TRBV5-1	CASSLTGAGANSPLHF	TGCGCCAGCAGCTTGACAGGGGCGGGCGCCAATTCACCCCTCCACTTT
TRBJ2-7	.	.	11	TRBV20-1	CSAAPSYEQYF	TGCAGTGCCGCGCCAAGCTACGAGCAGTACTTC
TRBJ2-5	TRBD1	.	15	TRBV6-5	CASRIPGQGVETQYF	TGTGCCAGCAGAATACCGGGACAGGGGGTAGAGACCCAGTACTTC
TRBJ2-3	.	.	14	TRBV7-9	CASTTDQGTDTQYF	TGTGCCAGCACCACCGACCAGGGCACAGATACGCAGTATTTT
TRBJ1-1	.	.	13	TRBV5-4	CASRRDENTEAFF	TGTGCCAGCAGGAGGGATGAGAACACTGAAGCTTTCTTT
TRBJ2-7	TRBD2	once	16	TRBV9	CASSVDAGGRIYEQYF	TGTGCCAGCAGCGTAGATGCGGGAGGCCGGATCTACGAGCAGTACTTC
TRBJ1-2	.	.	12	TRBV2	CASSGDYYGYTF	TGTGCCAGCAGTGGGGACTACTATGGCTACACCTTC
TRBJ2-1	.	.	14	TRBV27	CASSSAGPYNEQFF	TGTGCCAGCAGTTCGGCGGGTCCCTACAATGAGCAGTTCTTC
TRBJ2-7	.	.	15	TRBV2	CASSDSWPGSYEQYF	TGTGCCAGCAGTGACTCCTGGCCCGGTTCCTACGAGCAGTACTTC
TRBJ1-3	TRBD1	.	17	TRBV7-2	CASSFRPPGGSGNTIYF	TGTGCCAGCAGCTTCCGTCCCCCAGGGGGCAGCGGAAACACCATATATTTT
TRBJ2-3	.	.	16	TRBV11-2	CASSLGRARRADTQYF	TGTGCCAGCAGCTTAGGCCGGGCTAGACGGGCAGATACGCAGTATTTT
TRBJ2-7	TRBD1	.	14	TRBV5-8	CASSFPGTGDEQYF	TGTGCCAGCAGCTTCCCCGGGACAGGGGATGAGCAGTACTTC
TRBJ2-5	TRBD2	.	14	TRBV4-2	CASRPGLAQETQYF	TGTGCCAGCAGGCCGGGACTAGCTCAAGAGACCCAGTACTTC
TRBJ2-7	.	.	14	TRBV28	CASSSGTPNHEQYF	TGTGCCAGCAGTTCCGGGACACCTAACCACGAGCAGTACTTC
TRBJ1-2	TRBD1	.	15	TRBV15	CATSRDPGQGYGYTF	TGTGCCACCAGCAGAGATCCGGGACAGGGCTATGGCTACACCTTC
TRBJ1-2	.	.	15	TRBV5-4	CASSPPGTANYGYTF	TGTGCCAGCAGCCCGCCGGGTACCGCTAACTATGGCTACACCTTC
TRBJ2-1	.	.	18	TRBV7-2	CASSLTLYTGTSYNEQFF	TGTGCCAGCAGCTTGACTCTATACACCGGGACATCCTACAATGAGCAGTTCTTC
TRBJ2-7	TRBD2	.	13	TRBV11-3	CASSWGGSYEQYF	TGTGCCAGCAGCTGGGGGGGATCCTACGAGCAGTACTTC
TRBJ2-7	.	.	18	TRBV4-3	CASSQDSGRADTSYEQYF	TGCGCCAGCAGCCAAGATTCAGGTCGCGCGGACACCTCCTACGAGCAGTACTTC
TRBJ1-1	TRBD1	.	14	TRBV18	CASSPGQGNTEAFF	TGTGCCAGCTCGCCAGGACAGGGGAACACTGAAGCTTTCTTT
TRBJ2-7	.	once	14	TRBV6-5	CASSQGTFSYEQYF	TGTGCCAGCAGCCAAGGGACATTTTCCTACGAGCAGTACTTC
TRBJ1-2	.	.	13	TRBV5-1	CASRREINYGYTF	TGCGCCAGCAGAAGGGAAATAAACTATGGCTACACCTTC
TRBJ1-4	.	.	14	TRBV12-5	CAPPAQGPGEKLFF	TGTGCACCCCCAGCCCAGGGGCCGGGTGAAAAACTGTTTTTT
TRBJ2-1	.	once	15	TRBV9	CASSSEGLLYNEQFF	TGTGCCAGCAGCTCGGAGGGCCTGCTTTACAATGAGCAGTTCTTC
TRBJ2-3	.	.	14	TRBV7-2	CASSQQDSTDTQYF	TGTGCCAGCAGCCAACAGGATTCCACAGATACGCAGTATTTT
TRBJ2-7	TRBD1	.	13	TRBV19	CASQGQGFYEQYF	TGTGCCTCGCAGGGACAGGGGTTCTACGAGCAGTACTTC
TRBJ1-2	TRBD1	.	14	TRBV9	CASSVGRGPYGYTF	TGTGCCAGCAGCGTAGGAAGGGGGCCGTATGGCTACACCTTC
TRBJ2-5	.	once	14	TRBV5-6	CASSLGHQGETQYF	TGTGCCAGCAGCTTGGGACACCAGGGGGAGACCCAGTACTTC
TRBJ1-5	.	.	15	TRBV5-1	CASSLAGGGNQPQHF	TGCGCCAGCAGCTTGGCCGGAGGGGGCAATCAGCCCCAGCATTTT
TRBJ2-7	TRBD2	.	16	TRBV19	CASSKAGTSGTYEQYF	TGTGCCAGTAGTAAGGCCGGGACTAGCGGAACCTACGAGCAGTACTTC
TRBJ2-1	TRBD2	.	16	TRBV4-2	CASSQAGLAGGNEQFF	TGTGCCAGCAGCCAAGCAGGTCTAGCGGGAGGCAATGAGCAGTTCTTC
TRBJ1-5	.	.	17	TRBV7-8	CASSLARGWGGNQPQHF	TGTGCCAGCAGCTTAGCTCGCGGATGGGGGGGGAATCAGCCCCAGCATTTT
TRBJ2-3	TRBD2	once	16	TRBV18	CASSNPSGTSTDTQYF	TGTGCCAGCTCAAACCCTAGCGGGACTAGCACAGATACGCAGTATTTT
TRBJ1-1	.	.	13	TRBV7-6	CASSFGQSTEAFF	TGTGCCAGCAGCTTTGGACAGAGCACTGAAGCTTTCTTT
TRBJ1-4	TRBD1	.	19	TRBV9	CASSVAPDRGRGTNEKLFF	TGTGCCAGCAGCGTAGCCCCGGACAGGGGGCGAGGAACTAATGAAAAACTGTTTTTT
TRBJ2-1	TRBD2	.	17	TRBV27	CASSPPAGVGSYNEQFF	TGTGCCAGCAGTCCCCCGGCGGGAGTGGGTTCCTACAATGAGCAGTTCTTC
TRBJ2-7	TRBD1	.	15	TRBV7-2	CASSRPGQGTYEQYF	TGTGCCAGCAGCAGACCGGGACAGGGAACCTACGAGCAGTACTTC